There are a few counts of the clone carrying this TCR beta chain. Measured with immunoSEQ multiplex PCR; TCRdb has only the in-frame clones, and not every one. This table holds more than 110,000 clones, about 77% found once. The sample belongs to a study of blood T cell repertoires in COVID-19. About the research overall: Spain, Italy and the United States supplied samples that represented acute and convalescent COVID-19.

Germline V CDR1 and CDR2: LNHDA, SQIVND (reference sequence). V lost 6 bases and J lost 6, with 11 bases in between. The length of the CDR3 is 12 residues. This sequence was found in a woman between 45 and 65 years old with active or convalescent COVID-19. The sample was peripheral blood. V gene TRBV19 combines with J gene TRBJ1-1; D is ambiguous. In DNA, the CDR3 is TGTGCCAGTAGATCGAGGGTCGCTGAAGCTTTCTTT. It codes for CASRSRVAEAFF.